This T cell receptor beta chain was profiled in a study of CD8+CD57+ T cells in acquired aplastic anemia. Patients chosen for sequencing had shown CD8+CD57+ cell expansion by flow cytometry. This clonotype was counted a single time. CDR3 and TCR beta VDJ profiling relied on a genomic DNA template. TCRdb re-called the reads with MiXCR, one entry per CDR3 protein. The sample contains about 160,000 distinct CDR3 sequences, approximately 44% of which appear only once. The receptor comes from a human donor with aplastic anemia. The sample was sorted CD4+, CD8+, or CD8+CD57+ T cells (not recorded which) from PBMCs.

The CDR3 sequence: CASTRGDTQYF. The CDR3 DNA reads as TGTGCCAGTACCCGGGGCGATACGCAGTATTTT. This rearrangement joins TRBV19 to TRBJ2-3, with D possibly being TRBD1 or TRBD2 (5 bases each). Trimming shortened V by 7 bases and J by 6 bases, and 8 bases separated the two germline ends. Per germline, CDR1 LNHDA and CDR2 SQIVND (reference sequence). The CDR3 covers 11 residues.